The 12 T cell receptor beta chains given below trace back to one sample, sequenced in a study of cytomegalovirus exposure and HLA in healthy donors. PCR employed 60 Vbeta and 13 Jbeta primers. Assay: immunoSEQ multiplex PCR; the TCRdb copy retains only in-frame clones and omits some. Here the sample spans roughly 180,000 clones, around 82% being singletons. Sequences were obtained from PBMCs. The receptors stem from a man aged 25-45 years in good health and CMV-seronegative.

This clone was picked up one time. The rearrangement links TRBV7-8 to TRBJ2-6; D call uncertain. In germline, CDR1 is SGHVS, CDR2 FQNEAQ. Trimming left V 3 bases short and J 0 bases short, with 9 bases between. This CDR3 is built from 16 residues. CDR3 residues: CASSFRLISGANVLTF. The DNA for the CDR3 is TGTGCCAGCAGCTTTCGACTCATCTCTGGGGCCAACGTCCTGACTTTC.

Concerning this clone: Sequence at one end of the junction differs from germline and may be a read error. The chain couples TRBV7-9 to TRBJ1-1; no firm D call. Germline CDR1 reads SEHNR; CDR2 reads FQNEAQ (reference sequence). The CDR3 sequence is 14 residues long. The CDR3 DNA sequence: TGTTCCAGCAGCTTAGCGGCAGTGAACACTGAAGCTTTCTTT. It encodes CSSSLAAVNTEAFF.

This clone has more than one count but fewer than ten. CDR3 DNA sequence: TGCGCCAGCAGCCGGAGGGGACAGGTCGGCGAAAAACTGTTTTTT. Protein product: CASSRRGQVGEKLFF. V gene TRBV5-1 combines with J gene TRBJ1-4; 8 bases map to TRBD1. V shed 4 bases, J shed 8 bases, and the junction held 10 bases outside the gene matches. Per the germline V gene, CDR1 is SGHRS and CDR2 is YFSETQ. The CDR3 spans 15 residues.

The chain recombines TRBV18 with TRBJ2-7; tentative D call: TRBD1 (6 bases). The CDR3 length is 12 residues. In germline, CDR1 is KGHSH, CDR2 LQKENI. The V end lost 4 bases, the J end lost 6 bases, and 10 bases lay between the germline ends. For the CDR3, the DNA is TGTGCCAGCTCACAGGACAGTTTCGAGCAGTACTTC. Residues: CASSQDSFEQYF.

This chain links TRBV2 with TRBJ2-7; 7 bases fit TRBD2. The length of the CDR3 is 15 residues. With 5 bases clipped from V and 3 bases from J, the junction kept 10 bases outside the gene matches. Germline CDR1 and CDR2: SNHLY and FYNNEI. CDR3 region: CASSIEAGSLYEQYF. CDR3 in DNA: TGTGCCAGCAGTATAGAAGCGGGATCTCTCTACGAGCAGTACTTC.

CDR3 sequence: CASGSLVSAGPYEQYF. Written as DNA, the CDR3 is TGTGCCAGCGGATCTCTCGTTTCCGCAGGCCCCTACGAGCAGTACTTC. The chain combines TRBV27 with TRBJ2-7, with no clear D. The CDR3 is 16 residues long. CDR1 MNHEY and CDR2 SMNVEV come from the germline V gene (reference sequence). With 8 bases removed from V and 2 bases from J, the gap between germline ends came to 22 bases.

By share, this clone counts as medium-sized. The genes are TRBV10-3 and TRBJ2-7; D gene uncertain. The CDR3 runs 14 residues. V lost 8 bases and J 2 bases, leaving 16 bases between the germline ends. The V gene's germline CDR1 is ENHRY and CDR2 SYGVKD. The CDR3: CAIGRHDGAYEQYF. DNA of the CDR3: TGTGCCATCGGTCGACATGATGGTGCCTACGAGCAGTACTTC.

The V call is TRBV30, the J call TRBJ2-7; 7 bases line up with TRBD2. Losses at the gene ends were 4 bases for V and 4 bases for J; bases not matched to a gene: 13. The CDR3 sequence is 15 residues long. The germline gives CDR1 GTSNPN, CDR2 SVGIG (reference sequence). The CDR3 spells CAWTEGGRAGYEQYF. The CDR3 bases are TGTGCCTGGACAGAGGGAGGGAGGGCAGGGTACGAGCAGTACTTC. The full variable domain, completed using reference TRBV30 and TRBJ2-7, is SQTIHQWPATLVQPVGSPLSLECTVEGTSNPNLYWYRQAAGRGLQLLFYSVGIGQISSEVPQNLSASRPQDRQFILSSKKLLLSDSGFYLCAWTEGGRAGYEQYFGPGTRLTVT.

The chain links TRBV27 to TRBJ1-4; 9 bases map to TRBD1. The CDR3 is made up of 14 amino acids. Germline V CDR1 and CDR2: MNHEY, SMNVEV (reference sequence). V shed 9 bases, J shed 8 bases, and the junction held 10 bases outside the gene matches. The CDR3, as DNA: TGTGCCAGAACCGTCGGGACAGGGAACGAAAAACTGTTTTTT. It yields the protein CARTVGTGNEKLFF.

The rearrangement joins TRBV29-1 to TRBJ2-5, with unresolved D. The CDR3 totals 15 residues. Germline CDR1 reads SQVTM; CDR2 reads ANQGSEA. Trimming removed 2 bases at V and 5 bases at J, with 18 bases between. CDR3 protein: CSVEKWSPRPETQYF. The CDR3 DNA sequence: TGCAGCGTTGAAAAATGGAGCCCCCGTCCGGAGACCCAGTACTTC.

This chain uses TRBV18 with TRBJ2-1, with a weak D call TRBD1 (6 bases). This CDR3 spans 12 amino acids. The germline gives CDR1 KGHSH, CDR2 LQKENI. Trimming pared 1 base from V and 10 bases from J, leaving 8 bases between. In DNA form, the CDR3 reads TGTGCCAGCTCACCACGCGACAGGGAGCAGTTCTTC. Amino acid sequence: CASSPRDREQFF. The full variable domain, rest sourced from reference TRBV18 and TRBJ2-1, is NAGVMQNPRHLVRRRGQEARLRCSPMKGHSHVYWYRQLPEEGLKFMVYLQKENIIDESGMPKERFSAEFPKEGPSILRIQQVVRGDSAAYFCASSPRDREQFFGPGTRLTVL.

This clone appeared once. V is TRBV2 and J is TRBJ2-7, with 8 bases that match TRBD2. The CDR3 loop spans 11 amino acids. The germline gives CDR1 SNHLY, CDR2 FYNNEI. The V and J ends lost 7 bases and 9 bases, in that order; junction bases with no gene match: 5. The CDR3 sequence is CASTGGFGQYF. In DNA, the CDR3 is TGTGCCAGCACGGGGGGGTTCGGGCAGTACTTC.